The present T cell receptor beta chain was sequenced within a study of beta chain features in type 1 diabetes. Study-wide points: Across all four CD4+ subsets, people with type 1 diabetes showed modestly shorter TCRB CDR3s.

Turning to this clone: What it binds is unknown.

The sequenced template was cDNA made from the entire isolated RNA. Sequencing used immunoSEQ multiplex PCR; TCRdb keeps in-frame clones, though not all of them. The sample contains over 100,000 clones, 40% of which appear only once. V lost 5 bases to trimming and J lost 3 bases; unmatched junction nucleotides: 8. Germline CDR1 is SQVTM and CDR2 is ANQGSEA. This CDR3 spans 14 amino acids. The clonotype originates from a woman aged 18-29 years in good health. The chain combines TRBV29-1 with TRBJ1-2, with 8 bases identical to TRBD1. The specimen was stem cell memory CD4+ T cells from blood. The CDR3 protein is CSVPRDRLYYGYTF. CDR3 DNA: TGCAGCGTTCCAAGGGACAGGCTATACTATGGCTACACCTTC.